This T cell receptor (beta chain) emerged from a study of cytomegalovirus exposure and HLA in healthy donors. This clone was observed a handful of times. PCR primers comprised 60 Vbeta and 13 Jbeta primers. Profiled with immunoSEQ multiplex PCR; TCRdb holds only in-frame clones, not every one. The sample lists about 180,000 clones; around 80% were seen once. Trimming at V came to 3 bases and at J to 5 bases, leaving 6 bases not matched to a gene. This CDR3 has 15 residues. Germline-derived CDR1 and CDR2 are LNHDA and SQIVND (reference sequence). V is TRBV19 and J is TRBJ1-1, with 10 bases matching TRBD1. Sequenced sample: PBMCs. The source of this sequence is a man between 35 and 55 years old in good health and CMV-seronegative. The CDR3 is CASSIPGQGLTEAFF. The CDR3 DNA follows: TGTGCCAGTAGTATCCCGGGACAGGGGCTGACTGAAGCTTTCTTT.